The rows below give T cell receptor beta chains drawn from one sample of a study of shared clonotypes between healthy human individuals. This table comes from immunoSEQ multiplex PCR, and its TCRdb copy is limited to in-frame clones, with some not included. In the table there are around 2.3 million clones, nearly 97% of which are singletons. Material for sequencing was naive CD4+ T cells sorted from blood. The receptors come from a young man in good health. Both conserved end residues are part of each CDR3. The D gene is left open where the match is weak. Size is stated for part of the rows, as once, few or many counts, or as a class when the clone is expanded.

D: TRBD1
size: .
J: TRBJ2-7
V: TRBV18
CDR3: CASSPPGQGHEQYF
DNA: TGTGCCAGCTCACCACCGGGACAGGGTCACGAGCAGTACTTC

D: .
size: .
J: TRBJ1-2
V: TRBV7-9
CDR3: CASSLGGAGRPIYGYTF
DNA: TGTGCCAGCAGCTTAGGCGGCGCAGGACGCCCGATATATGGCTACACCTTC

D: .
size: .
J: TRBJ1-1
V: TRBV15
CDR3: CATSRAFWPDTIPEAFF
DNA: TGTGCCACCAGCAGAGCCTTCTGGCCGGACACCATCCCTGAAGCTTTCTTT

D: TRBD1
size: .
J: TRBJ1-3
V: TRBV27
CDR3: CASRPTGLGNTIYF
DNA: TGTGCCAGCAGACCGACAGGGTTGGGAAACACCATATATTTT

D: .
size: .
J: TRBJ2-7
V: TRBV7-2
CDR3: CASSSQGYEQYF
DNA: TGTGCCAGCAGCTCACAGGGCTACGAGCAGTACTTC

D: .
size: .
J: TRBJ1-2
V: TRBV19
CDR3: CASSRTGTNYGYTF
DNA: TGTGCCAGTAGTAGGACGGGAACTAACTATGGCTACACCTTC

D: .
size: once
J: TRBJ2-5
V: TRBV18
CDR3: CASSGSVGGETQYF
DNA: TGTGCCAGCTCTGGATCTGTAGGCGGGGAGACCCAGTACTTC

D: TRBD1
size: .
J: TRBJ1-5
V: TRBV6-1
CDR3: CASHRGGNQPQHF
DNA: TGTGCCAGTCACAGGGGGGGCAATCAGCCCCAGCATTTT

D: .
size: .
J: TRBJ2-5
V: TRBV25-1
CDR3: CASSEFGGGWETQYF
DNA: TGTGCCAGCAGTGAGTTCGGCGGGGGCTGGGAGACCCAGTACTTC

D: TRBD2
size: .
J: TRBJ2-7
V: TRBV5-4
CDR3: CASSSTLGGFGEQYF
DNA: TGTGCCAGCAGCTCCACCTTGGGGGGGTTCGGCGAGCAGTACTTC

D: TRBD1
size: .
J: TRBJ1-1
V: TRBV7-8
CDR3: CASSYRTGLNTEAFF
DNA: TGTGCCAGCAGCTACAGGACAGGACTGAACACTGAAGCTTTCTTT

D: .
size: .
J: TRBJ2-2
V: TRBV6-5
CDR3: CASSRLGELFF
DNA: TGTGCCAGCAGTCGCCTCGGGGAGCTGTTTTTT

D: .
size: .
J: TRBJ2-2
V: TRBV9
CDR3: CASGGLHSTGELFF
DNA: TGTGCCTCTGGCGGGCTTCACAGCACCGGGGAGCTGTTTTTT

D: TRBD2
size: .
J: TRBJ2-5
V: TRBV11-2
CDR3: CASSRAPSGRSLQETQYF
DNA: TGTGCCAGCAGCCGCGCACCGAGCGGGAGGTCCCTCCAAGAGACCCAGTACTTC

D: TRBD1
size: .
J: TRBJ2-7
V: TRBV11-2
CDR3: CASSLVTGVTYEQYF
DNA: TGTGCCAGCAGCTTAGTTACAGGGGTGACCTACGAGCAGTACTTC

D: .
size: .
J: TRBJ2-5
V: TRBV14
CDR3: CASSQIGTPGETQYF
DNA: TGTGCCAGCAGCCAAATTGGGACCCCTGGAGAGACCCAGTACTTC

D: .
size: .
J: TRBJ2-7
V: TRBV28
CDR3: CASRRRAEQYF
DNA: TGTGCCAGCAGACGGCGGGCCGAGCAGTACTTC

D: TRBD1
size: once
J: TRBJ2-3
V: TRBV6-5
CDR3: CASRATGGTTDTQYF
DNA: TGTGCCAGCAGGGCGACAGGGGGTACCACAGATACGCAGTATTTT

D: .
size: .
J: TRBJ2-7
V: TRBV30
CDR3: CAWARSYEQYF
DNA: TGTGCCTGGGCGCGATCCTACGAGCAGTACTTC

D: .
size: .
J: TRBJ1-2
V: TRBV29-1
CDR3: CSVGTSRGYTF
DNA: TGCAGCGTTGGGACCTCACGTGGCTACACCTTC

D: TRBD2
size: .
J: TRBJ2-3
V: TRBV29-1
CDR3: CSVVLAGLSTDTQYF
DNA: TGCAGCGTTGTTCTAGCGGGGCTAAGCACAGATACGCAGTATTTT

D: TRBD2
size: .
J: TRBJ2-2
V: TRBV9
CDR3: CASSPPTLAGQNTGELFF
DNA: TGTGCCAGCAGCCCCCCAACCTTAGCGGGACAGAACACCGGGGAGCTGTTTTTT